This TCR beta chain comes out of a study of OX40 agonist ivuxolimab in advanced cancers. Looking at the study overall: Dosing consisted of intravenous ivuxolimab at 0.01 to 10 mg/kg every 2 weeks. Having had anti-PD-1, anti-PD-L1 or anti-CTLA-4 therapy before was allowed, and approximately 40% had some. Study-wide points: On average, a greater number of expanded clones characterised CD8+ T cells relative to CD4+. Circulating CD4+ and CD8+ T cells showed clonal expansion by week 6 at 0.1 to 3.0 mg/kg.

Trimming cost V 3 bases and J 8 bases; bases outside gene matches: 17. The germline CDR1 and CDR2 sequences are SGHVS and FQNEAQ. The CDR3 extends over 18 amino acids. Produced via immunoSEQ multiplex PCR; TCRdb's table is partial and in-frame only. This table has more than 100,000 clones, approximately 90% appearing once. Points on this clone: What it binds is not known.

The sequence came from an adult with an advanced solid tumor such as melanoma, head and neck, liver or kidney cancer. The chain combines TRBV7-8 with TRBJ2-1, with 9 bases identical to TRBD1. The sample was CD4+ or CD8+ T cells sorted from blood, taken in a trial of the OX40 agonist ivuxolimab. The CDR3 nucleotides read TGTGCCAGCAGCTTTCTTTTGGGCATCGGGACAGGGCTACATGAGCAGTTCTTC. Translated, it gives CASSFLLGIGTGLHEQFF.